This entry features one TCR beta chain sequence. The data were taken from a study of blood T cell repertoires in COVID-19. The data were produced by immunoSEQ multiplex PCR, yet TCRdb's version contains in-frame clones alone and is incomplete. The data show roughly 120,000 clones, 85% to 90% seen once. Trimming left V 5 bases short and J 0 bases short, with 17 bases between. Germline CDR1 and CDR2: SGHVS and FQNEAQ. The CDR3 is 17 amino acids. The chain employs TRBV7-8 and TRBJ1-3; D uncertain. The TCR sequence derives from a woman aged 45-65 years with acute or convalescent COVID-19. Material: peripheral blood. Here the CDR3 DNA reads TGTGCCAGCAGCCCAGACCTTTTCGGGGACTCTGGAAACACCATATATTTT. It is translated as CASSPDLFGDSGNTIYF.